This TCR beta chain was identified in a study of siplizumab effects on memory and regulatory T cells. Whole-study results and caveats: Alloreactive sequences from unstimulated CD4+ memory cells fell significantly with siplizumab.

Data came from immunoSEQ multiplex PCR; TCRdb stores just in-frame clones and leaves some out. The table has approximately 100,000 clones, about nine tenths seen once. V was cut by 1 base and J by 2 bases, with 5 bases left in between. This CDR3 region has 13 residues. Germline V lookup: CDR1 SGHTA, CDR2 FQGNSA. Comments on this clone: The antigen remains unidentified.

The chain employs TRBV7-2 and TRBJ1-2; no clear D. This receptor was taken from a human donor in good health. Sequenced sample: non-Treg CD4+ T cells sorted from blood. The CDR3: CASSLGRNYGYTF. The CDR3 region has the DNA TGTGCCAGCAGCTTAGGACGGAACTATGGCTACACCTTC.